A single sample is the source of the 24 T cell receptor beta chains below, sequenced in a study of control samples from healthy donors and cancer patients. Measured with immunoSEQ multiplex PCR; TCRdb has only the in-frame clones, and not every one. Here the sample spans 51,000 or so clones, about four fifths being singletons. Input material: blood. The origin of the receptors is a man in his 70s in good health.

V and J are TRBV6-5 and TRBJ2-5, with a tentative D call TRBD2 (6 bases). The germline V gene has CDR1 MNHEY and CDR2 SVGAGI. This CDR3 region has 15 residues. Trimming removed 6 bases from V and 5 bases from J, with 19 bases in between. CDR3 nucleotide sequence: TGTGCCAGCAGCCGACGGGGGACCCCTGGGGAGACCCAGTACTTC. Translation gives CASSRRGTPGETQYF.

The chain has TRBV19 and TRBJ1-2, with D possibly being TRBD1 (6 bases). The germline V gene encodes CDR1 LNHDA and CDR2 SQIVND (reference sequence). The CDR3 consists of 14 residues. Trimming took 3 bases from V and 8 from J, leaving 16 bases between them. The CDR3, as DNA: TGTGCCAGTAGTATCCTCAGGGGCTCAGGGGGCTACACCTTC. It is translated as CASSILRGSGGYTF. The whole variable domain, remainder taken from reference TRBV19 and TRBJ1-2, is DGGITQSPKYLFRKEGQNVTLSCEQNLNHDAMYWYRQDPGQGLRLIYYSQIVNDFQKGDIAEGYSVSREKKESFPLTVTSAQKNPTAFYLCASSILRGSGGYTFGSGTRLTVV.

The chain's CDR3 is CATSDFLAVYEQYF. The CDR3 region has the DNA TGTGCCACCAGTGATTTCCTAGCGGTCTACGAGCAGTACTTC. The chain has TRBV24-1 and TRBJ2-7; TRBD2 matches 7 bases. The ends lost 1 base at V and 3 bases at J; junction bases unmatched: 2. This CDR3 is 14 amino acids long. The germline V gene encodes CDR1 KGHDR and CDR2 SFDVKD.

The CDR3 DNA sequence: TGTGCCAGCTCACCACACGTCAATCAGCCCCAGCATTTT. It codes for CASSPHVNQPQHF. The chain joins TRBV18 to TRBJ1-5; no firm D call. Trimming cost V 1 base and J 3 bases, with 4 bases left between them. This CDR3 is built from 13 residues. Germline V gives CDR1 KGHSH, CDR2 LQKENI.

This chain joins TRBV2 and TRBJ1-6; the D gene is possibly TRBD1 (5 bases). Trimming removed 7 bases from V and 7 bases from J, with 14 bases in between. The germline gives CDR1 SNHLY, CDR2 FYNNEI. CDR3 size: 14 residues. Here the CDR3 reads CASTPREGNSPLHF. The CDR3 bases are TGTGCCAGCACCCCCAGGGAGGGAAATTCACCCCTCCACTTT.

The chain has TRBV7-2 and TRBJ2-3; the match to TRBD1 covers 10 bases. The CDR3 loop spans 14 amino acids. Trimming at V came to 5 bases and at J to 5 bases, leaving 4 bases not matched to a gene. The germline V gene encodes CDR1 SGHTA and CDR2 FQGNSA. Written as DNA, the CDR3 is TGTGCCAGCAGCCCGACAGGGGGCGAAGATACGCAGTATTTT. It translates to CASSPTGGEDTQYF. The whole variable domain, remainder taken from reference TRBV7-2 and TRBJ2-3, is GAGVSQSPSNKVTEKGKDVELRCDPISGHTALYWYRQSLGQGLEFLIYFQGNSAPDKSGLPSDRFSAERTGGSVSTLTIQRTQQEDSAVYLCASSPTGGEDTQYFGPGTRLTVL.

With regard to this clone: The junction does not match germline at one end; this may be a read error. The V call is TRBV7-7, the J call TRBJ2-7; possibly TRBD1 for D (5 bases). Germline CDR1 and CDR2: SSHAT and FNYEAQ (reference sequence). The CDR3 is made up of 14 amino acids. The CDR3 here is CASSPRKQVYEQYF. In DNA, the CDR3 is TGTGCTAGCAGCCCTAGGAAACAGGTCTACGAGCAGTACTTC.

The chain joins TRBV20-1 to TRBJ2-1, with 10 bases aligning to TRBD2. CDR1 is DFQATT and CDR2 is SNEGSKA in the germline V gene (reference sequence). The J segment lost 4 bases and the V segment lost 6 bases, leaving 9 bases of the junction unmatched. CDR3 size: 15 residues. CDR3 nucleotide sequence: TGCAGTGCGAGTAGCGGGGGGACGACTTACAATGAGCAGTTCTTC. This sequence encodes CSASSGGTTYNEQFF.

This sequence joins TRBV18 and TRBJ1-5; D gene uncertain. Germline CDR1 and CDR2: KGHSH and LQKENI. Trimming pared 5 bases from V and 4 bases from J, leaving 12 bases between. The CDR3 is 14 residues long. The CDR3 bases are TGTGCCAGCTCATCGTCCATAGGGAATCAGCCCCAGCATTTT. Encoded protein: CASSSSIGNQPQHF.

V and J are TRBV11-2 and TRBJ1-1; D is ambiguous. This CDR3 is 13 amino acids long. The V gene lost 5 bases and the J gene lost 1 base, with 8 bases spanning the gap. The germline CDR1 and CDR2 sequences are SGHAT and FQNNGV. The CDR3 here is CASSGDSNTEAFF. CDR3 sequence (DNA): TGTGCCAGCAGCGGGGATTCGAACACTGAAGCTTTCTTT.

The chain has TRBV6-6 and TRBJ2-5; weak D call: TRBD1 (8 bases). The CDR3 is 15 amino acids. From germline, CDR1 is MNHNY and CDR2 SVGAGI (reference sequence). Trimming pared 2 bases from V and 5 bases from J, leaving 15 bases between. In nucleotides, the CDR3 is TGTGCCAGCAGTTACCCCGGACAGGGAGGGGAGACCCAGTACTTC. It translates to CASSYPGQGGETQYF.

This clone was picked up a small number of times. The chain is built from TRBV10-1 and TRBJ2-3; TRBD2 is a possible D gene (5 bases). The germline gives CDR1 WNHNN, CDR2 SYGVQD (reference sequence). V shed 4 bases and J shed 4 bases, with 6 bases lying between them. The CDR3 is 12 amino acids. CDR3 nucleotides: TGCGCCAGCAGTGCTAGCTCAGATACGCAGTATTTT. It translates to CASSASSDTQYF.

The chain joins TRBV28 to TRBJ2-7; tentative D call: TRBD1 (6 bases). CDR1 and CDR2 from the germline V gene are MDHEN and SYDVKM. V shed 5 bases and J shed 5 bases, with 19 bases lying between them. CDR3 length: 15 residues. The CDR3 nucleotides read TGTGCCAGCAGTATTACAGGGAAGGGTAAGAACGAGCAGTACTTC. Amino acid sequence: CASSITGKGKNEQYF.

This rearrangement joins TRBV4-1 to TRBJ1-4; D is uncertain. The germline V and J ends were trimmed by 0 bases and 0 bases, with 8 bases remaining between them. There are 16 residues in the CDR3. Germline CDR1 is MGHRA and CDR2 is YSYEKL. CDR3 protein: CASSQDNIATNEKLFF. CDR3 coding DNA: TGCGCCAGCAGCCAAGATAACATTGCAACTAATGAAAAACTGTTTTTT.

J is TRBJ2-7 and V is TRBV5-8; possibly TRBD1 or TRBD2 for D (5 bases each). V was shortened by 2 bases and J by 10 bases, with 16 bases between the two germline ends. Germline assignment: CDR1 SGHTS and CDR2 YDEGEE. The CDR3 has 13 residues. As DNA, the CDR3 is TGTGCCAGCAGCTTCCTTGGGGGAAGGCAACAGTACTTC. Its protein is CASSFLGGRQQYF.

The chain carries TRBV12-3 or TRBV12-4 and TRBJ1-4; D is uncertain. Trimming took 8 bases from V and 8 from J, leaving 15 bases between them. This CDR3 has 13 amino acids. The DNA of the CDR3 is TGTGCCAGCCGTCTACTGATTGGGGAAAAACTGTTTTTT. This sequence encodes CASRLLIGEKLFF.

This clone came up a few times. Other DNA variants within this sample encode the same CDR3. The V and J genes are TRBV7-3 and TRBJ2-6; D could derive from TRBD1 or TRBD2 (6 bases each). The CDR3 totals 17 residues. Trimming left V 4 bases short and J 2 bases short, with 15 bases between. Germline CDR1 SGHTA, CDR2 FQGTGA. The CDR3 is CASSSYIGGTGANVLTF. The CDR3 DNA reads TGTGCCAGCAGCTCCTACATAGGGGGGACTGGGGCCAACGTCCTGACTTTC.

The chain joins TRBV3-1 (or the pseudogene TRBV3-2) to TRBJ2-6, with TRBD2 identical over 9 bases. CDR1 and CDR2 from the germline V gene are LGHDT and YNNKEL (reference sequence). CDR3 length: 19 amino acids. Germline trimming cut 7 bases from V and 0 bases from J; bases unmatched to any gene: 13. The CDR3 DNA reads TGTGCCAGCACCTTATCGAGCGGGGGGCTCAACTCTGGGGCCAACGTCCTGACTTTC. Amino acids: CASTLSSGGLNSGANVLTF.

Only one count was recorded for this clone. The gene calls are TRBV11-2 and TRBJ1-1, with D perhaps TRBD1 (6 bases). V was trimmed by 4 bases and J by 1 base, leaving 10 bases between them. The CDR3 is made up of 14 amino acids. CDR1 is SGHAT and CDR2 is FQNNGV in the germline V gene. DNA of the CDR3: TGTGCCAGCAGCTCGACCAGGGGGAACACTGAAGCTTTCTTT. This codes for CASSSTRGNTEAFF.

This chain uses TRBV12-3 or TRBV12-4 with TRBJ1-2; TRBD1 aligns across 7 bases. The CDR3 loop spans 12 amino acids. V was pared by 10 bases and J by 8 bases, with 10 bases of the junction left unmatched. The CDR3 is CATRKGAGGYTF. In DNA form, the CDR3 reads TGTGCCACCCGGAAGGGGGCAGGCGGCTACACCTTC.

The chain uses TRBV3-1 (or the pseudogene TRBV3-2) and TRBJ1-2; 8 bases are a match to TRBD1. The junction had 4 bases not matched to a gene; V was cut back by 7 bases and J by 3 bases. The CDR3 spans 13 residues. The germline V gene encodes CDR1 LGHDT and CDR2 YNNKEL (reference sequence). CDR3 protein: CASKDRDHYGYTF. Written as DNA, the CDR3 is TGTGCCAGCAAGGACAGGGATCACTATGGCTACACCTTC.

This clone was detected a few times. The V and J genes are TRBV11-3 and TRBJ2-1; D gene ambiguous. Germline V CDR1 and CDR2: SGHNT, YENEEA. Trimming took 5 bases from V and 10 from J, leaving 15 bases between them. The CDR3 has 13 residues. CDR3 residues: CASSGSPHPEQFF. CDR3 DNA sequence: TGTGCCAGCAGCGGATCCCCCCACCCCGAGCAGTTCTTC. Variable domain in full (rest from reference TRBV11-3 and TRBJ2-1): EAGVVQSPRYKIIEKKQPVAFWCNPISGHNTLYWYLQNLGQGPELLIRYENEEAVDDSQLPKDRFSAERLKGVDSTLKIQPAELGDSAVYLCASSGSPHPEQFFGPGTRLTVL.

This clone was recorded only once. This sequence joins TRBV29-1 and TRBJ2-3, with 7 bases matching TRBD2. Germline CDR1 SQVTM, CDR2 ANQGSEA. The V segment lost 3 bases and the J segment 2 bases; nucleotides outside the gene matches: 5. CDR3 size: 14 residues. The CDR3 here is CSVDLAGVTDTQYF. The CDR3 DNA reads as TGCAGCGTTGACCTCGCGGGGGTCACAGATACGCAGTATTTT.

This clone was seen a few times. The rearrangement joins TRBV2 to TRBJ2-7; 8 nucleotides match TRBD2. This CDR3 is built from 18 residues. Germline V gene lookup returns CDR1 SNHLY and CDR2 FYNNEI. The V gene end was trimmed by 2 bases and the J gene end by 0 bases; junction bases not matched to a gene: 12. This chain's CDR3 is CASSETPTSGRISYEQYF. As DNA, the CDR3 is TGTGCCAGCAGTGAAACCCCAACTAGCGGCCGAATCTCCTACGAGCAGTACTTC.